The 8 T cell receptor beta chains reported below all come from one sample, sequenced in a study of shared clonotypes between healthy human individuals. Produced via immunoSEQ multiplex PCR; TCRdb's table is partial and in-frame only. The table records 2 million to 2.5 million clones, under 97% of them present only once. Sequencing used naive CD4+ T cells sorted from blood. Subset: CD45RA+ positively selected. The receptor set was obtained from a man younger than 35 in good health.

The chain carries TRBV6-5 and TRBJ1-2, with TRBD1 matching 9 bases. From germline, CDR1 is MNHEY and CDR2 SVGAGI. This CDR3 is 15 amino acids long. Trimming at V came to 1 base and at J to 2 bases, leaving 2 bases not matched to a gene. This CDR3 reads CASSYLGTGNYGYTF. In DNA, the CDR3 is TGTGCCAGCAGTTACTTGGGGACAGGGAACTATGGCTACACCTTC.

The CDR3 loop reads CASSPPGGAPTEAFF. The CDR3 DNA reads TGTGCCAGCAGCCCCCCAGGGGGCGCCCCCACTGAAGCTTTCTTT. The chain couples TRBV11-2 to TRBJ1-1, with 8 bases identical to TRBD1. In germline, CDR1 is SGHAT, CDR2 FQNNGV. V trimming: 5 bases; J trimming: 4 bases; junction bases outside the gene matches: 9. CDR3 length: 15 amino acids. The entire variable domain, with the rest obtained from reference TRBV11-2 and TRBJ1-1, is as follows: EAGVAQSPRYKIIEKRQSVAFWCNPISGHATLYWYQQILGQGPKLLIQFQNNGVVDDSQLPKDRFSAERLKGVDSTLKIQPAKLEDSAVYLCASSPPGGAPTEAFFGQGTRLTVV.

The chain uses TRBV18 and TRBJ2-6; D is uncertain. The CDR3 consists of 18 residues. The germline CDR1 and CDR2 sequences are KGHSH and LQKENI. The V end lost 0 bases, the J end lost 3 bases, and 15 bases lay between the germline ends. The CDR3 DNA is TGTGCCAGCTCACCACCGGTGTCGGCGGCAAATGGGGCCAACGTCCTGACTTTC. Its protein is CASSPPVSAANGANVLTF.

For this clone: The same CDR3 can be traced to other DNA sequences in this sample. V gene TRBV28 combines with J gene TRBJ2-5; maybe TRBD2 (6 bases). In germline, CDR1 is MDHEN, CDR2 SYDVKM. Trimming stripped 2 bases from V and 5 bases from J, with 9 bases between. This CDR3 has 13 residues. This CDR3 is CASSLGGWETQYF. The CDR3 coding sequence is TGTGCCAGCAGTTTAGGAGGGTGGGAGACCCAGTACTTC. The full variable domain, its missing parts supplied by reference TRBV28 and TRBJ2-5, is DVKVTQSSRYLVKRTGEKVFLECVQDMDHENMFWYRQDPGLGLRLIYFSYDVKMKEKGDIPEGYSVSREKKERFSLILESASTNQTSMYLCASSLGGWETQYFGPGTRLLVL.

The gene calls are TRBV7-6 and TRBJ2-3, with D perhaps TRBD1 (5 bases). The V and J ends lost 0 bases and 2 bases respectively, with 18 bases between them. Germline CDR1 reads SGHVS; CDR2 reads FNYEAQ. This CDR3 spans 18 amino acids. In nucleotides, the CDR3 is TGTGCCAGCAGCTTAGCGCTCCAAAAGGGGATTAACACAGATACGCAGTATTTT. It translates to CASSLALQKGINTDTQYF.

The chain is built from TRBV7-2 and TRBJ1-1, with 8 bases aligning to TRBD1. The V gene's germline CDR1 is SGHTA and CDR2 FQGNSA. Unmatched junction bases numbered 8, after V lost 0 bases and J lost 11 bases. This CDR3 region has 14 residues. CDR3: CASSLAGTGLGAFF. The CDR3 region has the DNA TGTGCCAGCAGCTTAGCGGGGACAGGCTTGGGCGCTTTCTTT.

The chain joins TRBV5-1 to TRBJ2-3, with 7 bases lining up with TRBD2. V gave up 3 bases and J gave up 3 bases; unmatched junction bases: 10. CDR1 and CDR2 from the germline V gene are SGHRS and YFSETQ. The CDR3 loop spans 16 amino acids. In DNA form, the CDR3 reads TGCGCCAGCAGCTCGGCGTGGGAGGGTCCAACAGATACGCAGTATTTT. Amino acids: CASSSAWEGPTDTQYF.

The chain carries TRBV5-3 and TRBJ1-5; perhaps TRBD1 as D (6 bases). TRBV5-3 is an open reading frame whose function is uncertain. V was cut by 4 bases and J by 4 bases, with 21 bases left in between. The CDR3 spans 17 residues. The chain's CDR3 is CARSVYRVGLTNQPQHF. The CDR3, as DNA: TGTGCCAGAAGCGTCTACAGGGTAGGTTTGACTAATCAGCCCCAGCATTTT.